Listed below are T cell receptor beta chains from one sample, sequenced in a study of blood T cell repertoires in COVID-19. Clones were sequenced by immunoSEQ multiplex PCR, and TCRdb holds only the in-frame ones, with some missing. The repertoire holds around 220,000 clones, with nearly 90% as singletons. The sample consisted of PBMCs or T cells enriched from blood (not recorded which). The origin of the receptors is a man aged 25-45 years who had been exposed to COVID-19. CDR3s include the opening cysteine and the closing phenylalanine or tryptophan. A D gene is named only where the DNA matches it firmly. A clone size is listed for some rows: how often the clone was seen (once, few, many), or a class if it is expanded.

j_call	d_call	v_call	clone_size	cdr3_aa	cdr3_nt
TRBJ2-1	.	TRBV19	.	CASGAAQFF	TGTGCCAGCGGAGCAGCGCAGTTCTTC
TRBJ1-2	.	TRBV20-1	.	CSASWAGAVGITF	TGCAGTGCTAGTTGGGCAGGGGCCGTTGGTATCACCTTC
TRBJ2-4	TRBD2	TRBV19	.	CASSIASGTSGPKDIQYF	TGTGCCAGTAGTATAGCGTCTGGGACTAGCGGGCCGAAGGACATTCAGTACTTC
TRBJ1-5	.	TRBV12-3/TRBV12-4	.	CASRTYSNQPQHF	TGTGCCAGCAGGACTTATAGCAATCAGCCCCAGCATTTT
TRBJ1-2	TRBD1	TRBV6-2/TRBV6-3	.	CASSPTGAKQANYGYTF	TGTGCCAGCAGCCCGACAGGGGCCAAACAAGCTAACTATGGCTACACCTTC
TRBJ1-5	TRBD1	TRBV5-1	.	CASSSRDRASNQPQHF	TGCGCCAGCAGCTCCCGGGACAGGGCTAGCAATCAGCCCCAGCATTTT
TRBJ1-4	TRBD1	TRBV4-3	.	CASSPRLGGTGGEKLFF	TGCGCCAGCAGCCCCCGATTAGGGGGGACAGGGGGTGAAAAACTGTTTTTT
TRBJ2-7	.	TRBV3-1/TRBV3-2	.	CASSQDPDRSYEQYF	TGTGCCAGCAGCCAAGACCCCGACAGATCCTACGAGCAGTACTTC
TRBJ2-3	.	TRBV9	once	CASSVGAEDTQYF	TGTGCCAGCAGCGTGGGGGCTGAGGATACGCAGTATTTT
TRBJ1-1	.	TRBV14	.	CASSQDDSLTEAFF	TGTGCCAGCAGCCAAGATGATAGCCTTACGGAAGCTTTCTTT
TRBJ1-1	.	TRBV3-1/TRBV3-2	once	CASSHRGAGRYTEAFF	TGTGCCAGCAGCCATCGGGGAGCGGGTCGGTACACTGAAGCTTTCTTT
TRBJ2-5	.	TRBV12-2	.	CASSWRLGTQYF	TGTGCAAGTTCTTGGCGGTTGGGGACCCAGTACTTC
TRBJ1-4	.	TRBV19	.	CASSGRGSSGEKLFF	TGTGCCAGTAGCGGGCGGGGCAGCTCCGGAGAAAAACTGTTTTTT
TRBJ1-3	.	TRBV5-1	.	CASSPGREGNTIYF	TGCGCCAGCAGCCCCGGCAGGGAAGGAAACACCATATATTTT
TRBJ2-7	TRBD1	TRBV14	.	CASSRNPGGYEQYF	TGTGCCAGCAGTCGCAATCCAGGGGGCTACGAGCAGTACTTC
TRBJ1-5	.	TRBV6-5	.	CASSPRTANQPQHF	TGTGCCAGCAGTCCTAGGACAGCCAATCAGCCCCAGCATTTT
TRBJ2-4	.	TRBV7-2	.	CASILPVREPRQNIQYF	TGTGCCAGCATCCTCCCGGTCCGGGAACCGCGACAAAACATTCAGTACTTC
TRBJ1-4	.	TRBV19	.	CASSSPPGTDGEKLFF	TGTGCCAGTAGTTCTCCACCGGGGACTGATGGCGAAAAACTGTTTTTT
TRBJ1-1	TRBD1	TRBV2	few	CASRRTGVGRGTEAFF	TGTGCCAGCAGACGAACAGGGGTTGGTAGGGGCACTGAAGCTTTCTTT
TRBJ2-7	.	TRBV5-1	.	CASSFRDKSYEQYF	TGCGCCAGCAGCTTCCGGGACAAATCCTACGAGCAGTACTTC
TRBJ2-1	TRBD2	TRBV15	.	CATSKAGREQFF	TGTGCCACCAGCAAAGCGGGGCGTGAGCAGTTCTTC
TRBJ1-2	TRBD1	TRBV30	.	CAWNRGQVYGYTF	TGTGCCTGGAATCGGGGACAGGTATATGGCTACACCTTC
TRBJ2-5	TRBD1	TRBV30	.	CALIYRGAETQYF	TGTGCCTTGATATACAGGGGGGCTGAGACCCAGTACTTC
TRBJ2-7	TRBD2	TRBV7-9	.	CASSTGRGAAEQYF	TGTGCCAGCAGCACGGGGAGGGGCGCGGCCGAGCAGTACTTC
TRBJ2-3	.	TRBV6-2/TRBV6-3	.	CASSTDSGTPRYF	TGTGCCAGCAGTACGGACTCCGGGACTCCGCGGTATTTT
TRBJ1-6	.	TRBV7-9	once	CASSFGEAPYNSPLHF	TGTGCCAGCAGCTTCGGGGAGGCCCCCTATAATTCACCCCTCCACTTT
TRBJ2-7	TRBD1	TRBV5-5	.	CASSSRDRGSYEQYF	TGTGCCAGCAGCTCGCGCGACAGGGGGTCCTACGAGCAGTACTTC
TRBJ2-2	.	TRBV5-1	.	CASSLEGAGELFF	TGCGCCAGCAGCTTGGAGGGGGCCGGGGAGCTGTTTTTT
TRBJ1-1	TRBD1	TRBV5-4	.	CASSVTGQPMNTEAFF	TGTGCCAGCAGCGTGACGGGACAGCCCATGAACACTGAAGCTTTCTTT
TRBJ1-1	.	TRBV2	.	CASKGVGAVNTEAFF	TGTGCCAGCAAGGGGGTGGGCGCAGTGAACACTGAAGCTTTCTTT
TRBJ2-2	.	TRBV6-1	few	CASSETGTLDTGELFF	TGTGCCAGCAGTGAAACAGGGACCCTAGACACCGGGGAGCTGTTTTTT
TRBJ1-1	TRBD1	TRBV5-1	.	CASSLGAGGVEAFF	TGCGCCAGCAGCTTGGGAGCAGGGGGTGTCGAAGCTTTCTTT
TRBJ2-1	TRBD1	TRBV9	.	CASSVGQGPYNEQFF	TGTGCCAGCAGCGTAGGACAGGGCCCCTACAATGAGCAGTTCTTC
TRBJ1-1	.	TRBV5-1	.	CASSLGLGVNTEAFF	TGCGCCAGCAGCTTGGGTCTGGGCGTGAACACTGAAGCTTTCTTT
TRBJ1-2	.	TRBV19	.	CASSPEWYGYTF	TGTGCCAGTAGTCCTGAGTGGTATGGCTACACCTTC
TRBJ1-5	.	TRBV7-5	.	CVRSWGRSVSNQPQHF	TGTGTCAGAAGCTGGGGCAGGTCAGTAAGCAATCAGCCCCAGCATTTT
TRBJ1-1	TRBD1	TRBV27	.	CASSRSTGGATEAFF	TGTGCCAGCAGCCGTTCGACAGGGGGTGCGACTGAAGCTTTCTTT
TRBJ2-1	TRBD2	TRBV4-1	.	CASSPGTSGGYNEQFF	TGCGCCAGCAGCCCCGGGACTAGCGGGGGGTACAATGAGCAGTTCTTC
TRBJ1-2	.	TRBV10-1	.	CASRNPRGKGYGYTF	TGCGCCAGTCGTAACCCTAGGGGTAAGGGCTATGGCTACACCTTC
TRBJ2-7	TRBD1	TRBV7-8	.	CASSLAGGTGDYEQYF	TGTGCCAGCAGCTTAGCTGGAGGGACAGGGGACTACGAGCAGTACTTC